The 10 T cell receptor beta chains presented below share a single source sample, sequenced in a study of cytotoxic CD8 clonotypes in ibrutinib-treated CLL. Sequencing used immunoSEQ multiplex PCR; TCRdb keeps in-frame clones, though not all of them. The sample shows 60,000 to 70,000 clones, 57% of them seen only once. The sample was PBMCs, taken after 12 months of ibrutinib treatment. The origin of the receptors is a human donor with chronic lymphocytic leukemia.

The chain couples TRBV6-4 to TRBJ2-1, with D possibly TRBD2 on 6 matching bases. V was cut by 5 bases and J by 9 bases, with 17 bases left in between. The CDR3 covers 14 residues. The V gene's germline CDR1 is MRHNA and CDR2 SNTAGT. DNA of the CDR3: TGTGCCAGCAGTAGAACACTAGCCGGGAGTGAGCAGTTCTTC. It encodes CASSRTLAGSEQFF.

This clone was observed a handful of times. The chain carries TRBV2 and TRBJ1-5; TRBD1 matches at 7 bases. This CDR3 spans 15 amino acids. CDR1 and CDR2 (germline): SNHLY, FYNNEI. The trim removed 3 bases at V and 2 bases at J, leaving 4 bases unmatched. This chain's CDR3 is CASSETGPGNQPQHF. The CDR3 DNA is TGTGCCAGCAGTGAGACAGGGCCGGGCAATCAGCCCCAGCATTTT.

The rearrangement links TRBV5-1 to TRBJ2-3; 8 nucleotides line up with TRBD2. Trimming removed 0 bases from V and 8 bases from J; junction bases left unmatched: 14. Germline CDR1 SGHRS, CDR2 YFSETQ. The CDR3 runs 17 residues. The CDR3 region has the DNA TGCGCCAGCAGCTTGGTTGCGGGGGGAACACCTGGGAGTACGCAGTATTTT. It encodes CASSLVAGGTPGSTQYF.

This chain connects TRBV28 to TRBJ2-1; tentatively, D is TRBD2 (6 bases). The CDR3 is 14 residues long. From germline, CDR1 is MDHEN and CDR2 SYDVKM. Trimming removed 7 bases at V and 4 bases at J, with 14 bases between. CDR3 sequence: CASIGSGSYNEQFF. The CDR3, as DNA: TGTGCCAGCATTGGTAGCGGATCTTACAATGAGCAGTTCTTC.

This clone was seen only a few times. The J gene is TRBJ1-5, the V gene TRBV19; 9 nucleotides line up with TRBD1. The junction had 4 bases not matched to a gene; V was cut back by 3 bases and J by 1 base. This CDR3 is built from 16 residues. Germline-derived CDR1 and CDR2 are LNHDA and SQIVND (reference sequence). CDR3 amino acids: CASSIRGTGSNQPQHF. Written as DNA, the CDR3 is TGTGCCAGTAGTATCCGGGGGACAGGGAGCAATCAGCCCCAGCATTTT.

This clone has at least ten counts. The chain recombines TRBV5-4 with TRBJ2-5, with TRBD1 as a possible D gene (6 bases). The CDR3 is 13 residues long. Germline CDR1 and CDR2: SGHNT and YYREEE (reference sequence). V gave up 3 bases and J gave up 2 bases, with 8 bases separating them. CDR3 sequence (DNA): TGTGCCAGCAGCTCGACAGGTCAAGAGACCCAGTACTTC. Residues: CASSSTGQETQYF. The full variable domain, rest sourced from reference TRBV5-4 and TRBJ2-5, is ETGVTQSPTHLIKTRGQQVTLRCSSQSGHNTVSWYQQALGQGPQFIFQYYREEENGRGNFPPRFSGLQFPNYSSELNVNALELDDSALYLCASSSTGQETQYFGPGTRLLVL.

The chain recombines TRBV11-1 with TRBJ1-1, with D unresolved. Trimming stripped 1 base from V and 1 base from J, with 7 bases between. Germline-derived CDR1 and CDR2 are SGHAT and FQDESV (reference sequence). This CDR3 has 14 amino acids. The CDR3 spells CASSLGQANTEAFF. CDR3 DNA: TGTGCCAGCAGCTTAGGCCAGGCGAACACTGAAGCTTTCTTT.

The chain links TRBV18 to TRBJ1-1; D is ambiguous. V was pared by 4 bases and J by 4 bases, with 7 bases between. Looked up from germline, CDR1 is KGHSH and CDR2 is LQKENI. The CDR3 has 12 residues. CDR3 in DNA: TGTGCCAGCTCACGACCCCGCACTGAAGCTTTCTTT. It yields the protein CASSRPRTEAFF.

This chain links TRBV19 with TRBJ1-2; D ambiguous. The CDR3 runs to 14 residues. Germline V CDR1 and CDR2: LNHDA, SQIVND (reference sequence). Trimming pared 3 bases from V and 6 bases from J, leaving 14 bases between. The CDR3 nucleotides are TGTGCCAGTAGTATTAGATCCAGCGGACATGGCTACACCTTC. It yields the protein CASSIRSSGHGYTF.

V is TRBV27 and J is TRBJ2-1; a weak D match, TRBD2 (5 bases). CDR3 length equals 17 residues. Germline V gene lookup returns CDR1 MNHEY and CDR2 SMNVEV (reference sequence). V was cut by 4 bases and J by 3 bases, with 19 bases left in between. The chain's CDR3 is CASSSQKGAEDYNEQFF. CDR3 in DNA: TGTGCCAGCAGTTCCCAGAAAGGAGCGGAGGACTACAATGAGCAGTTCTTC.